These 22 T cell receptor beta chains were sequenced from one sample in a study of cytomegalovirus exposure and HLA in healthy donors. It was with 60 Vbeta and 13 Jbeta primers that the PCR ran. The data were produced by immunoSEQ multiplex PCR, yet TCRdb's version contains in-frame clones alone and is incomplete. This table holds about 93,000 clones, just under 80% found once. Material: PBMCs. The receptors here all came from a middle-aged woman in good health and CMV-seronegative.

The genes are TRBV12-1 and TRBJ2-2; no check of the table's D call, TRBD2, against the DNA was made. TRBV12-1 is labeled a pseudogene. The CDR3 is 17 residues long. Here the CDR3 reads CASSLDEESLDTGELFF. The CDR3 DNA reads as TGTGCCAGCAGCTTAGACGAGGAATCGTTGGACACCGGGGAGCTGTTTTTT.

This chain links TRBV20-1 with TRBJ2-5; D gene ambiguous. The CDR3 loop spans 11 amino acids. Looked up from germline, CDR1 is DFQATT and CDR2 is SNEGSKA (reference sequence). Trimming removed 6 bases from V and 5 bases from J, with 10 bases in between. CDR3 DNA sequence: TGCAGTGCCCAGGTTTCCGAGACCCAGTACTTC. Residues: CSAQVSETQYF.

CDR3 in amino acids: CASSPTGADEQYF. The CDR3 DNA reads TGCGCCAGCAGCCCCACAGGGGCCGACGAGCAGTACTTC. This chain connects TRBV5-1 to TRBJ2-7; 7 nucleotides match TRBD1. V was pared by 4 bases and J by 5 bases, with 6 bases of the junction left unmatched. Germline CDR1 and CDR2: SGHRS and YFSETQ. The CDR3 spans 13 residues.

The chain couples TRBV19 to TRBJ1-5, with D maybe TRBD1 (5 bases). Trimming shortened V by 5 bases and J by 2 bases, and 22 bases separated the two germline ends. This CDR3 has 18 residues. Germline V lookup: CDR1 LNHDA, CDR2 SQIVND (reference sequence). This chain's CDR3 is CASSRSPLGGGGNQPQHF. CDR3 nucleotide sequence: TGTGCCAGTAGTCGCTCCCCTCTCGGGGGGGGAGGCAATCAGCCCCAGCATTTT.

The chain combines TRBV7-9 with TRBJ1-2; a possible D gene is TRBD1 (6 bases). The germline V and J ends were trimmed by 5 bases and 8 bases, with 15 bases remaining between them. Looked up from germline, CDR1 is SEHNR and CDR2 is FQNEAQ (reference sequence). The CDR3 sequence is 13 residues long. DNA for the CDR3: TGTGCCAGCAGCCTCACGTGGGGGCACGGCTACACCTTC. This translates into CASSLTWGHGYTF.

V usage is TRBV5-4 and J usage is TRBJ2-3; D not certain. The CDR3 totals 16 residues. CDR1 and CDR2 (germline): SGHNT, YYREEE (reference sequence). V shed 1 base and J shed 5 bases, with 17 bases lying between them. CDR3 loop: CASSLPRRGWVDTQYF. CDR3 nucleotides: TGTGCCAGCAGCTTGCCCCGGAGAGGATGGGTAGATACGCAGTATTTT.

The chain couples TRBV5-4 to TRBJ2-6; a weak D match, TRBD2 (6 bases). The CDR3 contains 17 residues. From germline, CDR1 is SGHNT and CDR2 YYREEE (reference sequence). Trimming took 4 bases from V and 0 from J, leaving 14 bases between them. CDR3 in DNA: TGTGCCAGCAGCCTGGGGGGACTCGCCTCTGGGGCCAACGTCCTGACTTTC. Translation: CASSLGGLASGANVLTF.

The genes are TRBV29-1 and TRBJ2-7; 10 nucleotides match TRBD2. V was pared by 6 bases and J by 3 bases, with 17 bases of the junction left unmatched. From germline, CDR1 is SQVTM and CDR2 ANQGSEA. The length of the CDR3 is 17 residues. This CDR3 reads CSVIPHTLVAGGYEQYF. CDR3 bases: TGCAGCGTCATTCCTCACACTCTAGTAGCGGGAGGCTACGAGCAGTACTTC.

This clone was picked up a small number of times. The chain carries TRBV2 and TRBJ1-4; D unresolved. This CDR3 contains 14 residues. Germline V gene data show CDR1 as SNHLY and CDR2 as FYNNEI. V was clipped by 3 bases and J by 2 bases, with 7 bases between them. The CDR3 loop is CASSDGSTNEKLFF. In DNA, the CDR3 is TGTGCCAGCAGTGACGGGTCCACTAATGAAAAACTGTTTTTT.

The chain combines TRBV28 with TRBJ2-3, with D possibly TRBD1 on 6 matching bases. This CDR3 has 16 residues. The V end lost 7 bases, the J end lost 4 bases, and 21 bases lay between the germline ends. In germline, CDR1 is MDHEN, CDR2 SYDVKM. CDR3 nucleotides: TGTGCCAGCACCCCTATACAGGGCGTGCGGGCAGATACGCAGTATTTT. Encoded protein: CASTPIQGVRADTQYF.

J is TRBJ1-6 and V is TRBV5-6, with D possibly being TRBD1 (5 bases). Trimming removed 0 bases at V and 4 bases at J, with 11 bases between. This CDR3 region has 16 residues. Germline V CDR1 and CDR2: SGHDT, YYEEEE. CDR3 amino acids: CASSLGGAIYNSPLHF. DNA of the CDR3: TGTGCCAGCAGCTTGGGGGGCGCGATATATAATTCACCCCTCCACTTT.

The chain is built from TRBV28 and TRBJ1-5; 9 bases match TRBD1. Germline CDR1 MDHEN, CDR2 SYDVKM. V lost 8 bases and J lost 0; bases outside the gene matches: 8. CDR3 length: 16 amino acids. This CDR3 is CASRTGVVNSNQPQHF. The CDR3 nucleotides are TGTGCCAGCCGGACAGGGGTGGTAAATAGCAATCAGCCCCAGCATTTT.

The chain recombines TRBV5-1 with TRBJ2-1; D is perhaps TRBD2 (6 bases). In germline, CDR1 is SGHRS, CDR2 YFSETQ. This CDR3 spans 15 amino acids. Trimming removed 0 bases at V and 10 bases at J, with 17 bases between. CDR3: CASSLVGGAGREQFF. CDR3 sequence (DNA): TGCGCCAGCAGCTTGGTAGGAGGGGCAGGGAGGGAGCAGTTCTTC.

The chain carries TRBV15 and TRBJ2-7, with TRBD2 identical over 15 bases. CDR3 length: 18 residues. V was pared by 0 bases and J by 3 bases, with 6 bases of the junction left unmatched. Germline V gene sequence: CDR1 LNHNV, CDR2 YYDKDF (reference sequence). The CDR3 sequence: CATSRDLGTSGRSYEQYF. In nucleotides, the CDR3 is TGTGCCACCAGCAGAGATCTAGGGACTAGCGGGAGGAGCTACGAGCAGTACTTC.

V is TRBV19 and J is TRBJ1-6; D perhaps matches TRBD1 (5 bases). The CDR3 spans 13 residues. Trimming pared 6 bases from V and 8 bases from J, leaving 11 bases between. The V gene's germline CDR1 is LNHDA and CDR2 SQIVND (reference sequence). The CDR3 protein is CASRDIDDSPLHF. The CDR3 DNA reads TGTGCCAGTAGGGACATAGATGATTCACCCCTCCACTTT.

This chain uses TRBV2 with TRBJ1-3; possible D gene TRBD1, 5 bases. Germline lookup yields CDR1 SNHLY and CDR2 FYNNEI. This CDR3 is 15 amino acids long. Trimming left V 6 bases short and J 4 bases short, with 16 bases between. CDR3 in amino acids: CASSRGAGRGNTIYF. Written as DNA, the CDR3 is TGTGCCAGCAGCCGTGGGGCAGGGCGCGGAAACACCATATATTTT.

The rearrangement uses TRBV5-1 and TRBJ1-2, with TRBD1 matching 7 bases. V gave up 4 bases and J gave up 4 bases; unmatched junction bases: 4. Germline V gene sequence: CDR1 SGHRS, CDR2 YFSETQ. This CDR3 is 13 amino acids long. Written as DNA, the CDR3 is TGCGCCAGCAGCGAGGGGGCCTTCTATGGCTACACCTTC. Translating it yields CASSEGAFYGYTF.

The rearrangement uses TRBV5-8 and TRBJ1-4; D is unclear. This CDR3 has 13 amino acids. CDR1 is SGHTS, CDR2 YDEGEE, per germline. Trimming cost V 7 bases and J 12 bases, with 19 bases left between them. The CDR3 here is CASGSEAVNELFF. CDR3 bases: TGTGCCAGCGGCTCAGAGGCTGTTAACGAACTGTTTTTT.

The CDR3 reads CASSLAVAGVLDEQFF. Written as DNA, the CDR3 is TGTGCCAGCAGCTTAGCCGTAGCGGGAGTCTTGGATGAGCAGTTCTTC. This sequence joins TRBV11-2 and TRBJ2-1; the match to TRBD2 covers 9 bases. Germline lookup yields CDR1 SGHAT and CDR2 FQNNGV. The J segment lost 8 bases and the V segment lost 1 base, leaving 9 bases of the junction unmatched. The CDR3 length is 16 residues. Looking up the rest from reference TRBV11-2 and TRBJ2-1 gives the full variable domain: EAGVAQSPRYKIIEKRQSVAFWCNPISGHATLYWYQQILGQGPKLLIQFQNNGVVDDSQLPKDRFSAERLKGVDSTLKIQPAKLEDSAVYLCASSLAVAGVLDEQFFGPGTRLTVL.

This chain links TRBV23-1 with TRBJ2-7; D is perhaps TRBD1 (6 bases). TRBV23-1 is an ORF for which the function is uncertain. Trimming pared 1 base from V and 2 bases from J, leaving 12 bases between. The CDR3 covers 15 residues. The CDR3 coding sequence is TGCGCCAGCAGTCAATTAAATCGGGACACCTACGAGCAGTACTTC. As protein: CASSQLNRDTYEQYF.

The chain joins TRBV6-6 to TRBJ2-7; 7 nucleotides align to TRBD1. This CDR3 has 16 residues. Germline loops: CDR1 MNHNY, CDR2 SVGAGI (reference sequence). After removal of 5 bases from V and 0 bases from J, the junction contained 10 bases not matched to a gene. CDR3 sequence: CASSRTGRMGSYEQYF. As DNA, the CDR3 is TGTGCCAGCAGTAGGACAGGCCGAATGGGCTCCTACGAGCAGTACTTC.

The V call is TRBV19, the J call TRBJ1-5; TRBD1 might be the D (5 bases). Between the trimmed V and J ends, which lost 10 bases and 7 bases, there was a span of 11 bases. Germline CDR1 reads LNHDA; CDR2 reads SQIVND (reference sequence). CDR3 length equals 11 residues. CDR3 coding DNA: TGTGCCACAGGGTCGGGCCAGCCCCAGCATTTT. As protein: CATGSGQPQHF.